One sample yielded the 25 T cell receptor beta chains listed below, sequenced in a study of T cells in Graves' hyperthyroidism and ophthalmopathy. RNA transcripts served as the template for amplifying TCR beta CDR3 regions. A first-round RT-PCR of the TCR CDR3 used the HTBI primer set. TCRdb reprocessed the multiplex PCR reads via MiXCR and lists one record per CDR3 protein. The top ten hold around 10% of the sample, which has hundreds of thousands of distinct CDR3 sequences, about 38% seen once. Material: blood. These receptors originate from a man younger than 30 with Graves' hyperthyroidism.

This chain joins TRBV6-6 and TRBJ1-2; D unclear. The length of the CDR3 is 15 residues. Germline V gene lookup returns CDR1 MNHNY and CDR2 SVGAGI (reference sequence). Trimming took 4 bases from V and 4 from J, leaving 16 bases between them. CDR3 sequence (DNA): TGTGCCAGCAGTTCCTCTGGATTTGGAGGCTATGGCTACACCTTC. Protein: CASSSSGFGGYGYTF.

The chain is built from TRBV29-1 and TRBJ1-2; D ambiguous. The germline gives CDR1 SQVTM, CDR2 ANQGSEA. Trimming removed 2 bases from V and 2 bases from J, with 9 bases in between. The CDR3 is 13 residues long. CDR3 amino acids: CSVEKRENYGYTF. CDR3 bases: TGCAGCGTTGAAAAGAGGGAAAACTATGGCTACACCTTC.

The chain carries TRBV20-1 and TRBJ2-2, with no clear D. Trimming removed 6 bases at V and 0 bases at J, with 8 bases between. The germline V gene has CDR1 DFQATT and CDR2 SNEGSKA (reference sequence). This CDR3 has 13 amino acids. CDR3 nucleotide sequence: TGCAGTGCCCCGGGCGCGAACACCGGGGAGCTGTTTTTT. Protein: CSAPGANTGELFF.

In its sample, this clonotype was seen a few times. V usage is TRBV11-2 and J usage is TRBJ2-7; D remains unclear. Trimming pared 1 base from V and 3 bases from J, leaving 13 bases between. There are 15 residues in the CDR3. Looked up from germline, CDR1 is SGHAT and CDR2 is FQNNGV. The CDR3 region is CASSLGSRGNYEQYF. The CDR3 bases are TGTGCCAGCAGCTTAGGGAGCCGCGGTAACTACGAGCAGTACTTC. Combining the CDR3 with reference TRBV11-2 and TRBJ2-7 gives the whole variable domain EAGVAQSPRYKIIEKRQSVAFWCNPISGHATLYWYQQILGQGPKLLIQFQNNGVVDDSQLPKDRFSAERLKGVDSTLKIQPAKLEDSAVYLCASSLGSRGNYEQYFGPGTRLTVT.

This clonotype turned up a few times. CDR3 bases: TGCAGTGCTAGAGACCTACAGGGACATAGTTCACCCCTCCACTTT. This encodes CSARDLQGHSSPLHF. The chain employs TRBV20-1 and TRBJ1-6; tentatively, D is TRBD1 (6 bases). Trimming removed 0 bases at V and 9 bases at J, with 15 bases between. The CDR3 spans 15 residues. Germline lookup yields CDR1 DFQATT and CDR2 SNEGSKA (reference sequence).

This clonotype was seen many times. The chain is built from TRBV10-3 and TRBJ1-1, with 7 nucleotides matching TRBD1. The length of the CDR3 is 13 residues. The germline gives CDR1 ENHRY, CDR2 SYGVKD. The ends lost 5 bases at V and 7 bases at J; junction bases unmatched: 7. For the CDR3, the DNA is TGTGCCATCAGTCCCCGACAGGGACGTGAAGCTTTCTTT. Its translation is CAISPRQGREAFF.

This clonotype came up a few times. The chain has TRBV19 and TRBJ2-7; the match to TRBD2 covers 7 bases. Unmatched junction bases numbered 5, after V lost 4 bases and J lost 5 bases. The germline V gene encodes CDR1 LNHDA and CDR2 SQIVND (reference sequence). This CDR3 has 13 residues. The CDR3 here is CASSTGLGHEQYF. The DNA for the CDR3 is TGTGCCAGTAGTACCGGACTAGGGCACGAGCAGTACTTC.

Many counts were recorded for this clonotype. The J gene is TRBJ1-2, the V gene TRBV7-9, with TRBD1 matching over 8 bases. V was clipped by 5 bases and J by 4 bases; unmatched bases: 3. Germline assignment: CDR1 SEHNR and CDR2 FQNEAQ (reference sequence). This CDR3 contains 13 residues. Here the CDR3 DNA reads TGTGCCAGCAGCCCGGACAGGGCCTATGGCTACACCTTC. Translated: CASSPDRAYGYTF.

The chain carries TRBV25-1 and TRBJ1-2, with a tentative D call TRBD1 (5 bases). This CDR3 comprises 15 residues. Per germline, CDR1 MGHDK and CDR2 SYGVNS. V lost 5 bases and J lost 0, with 13 bases in between. CDR3 amino acids: CASSSRDAANYGYTF. The CDR3 coding sequence is TGTGCCAGCAGTTCTCGGGACGCAGCTAACTATGGCTACACCTTC.

This clonotype was seen ten or more times. V gene TRBV19 combines with J gene TRBJ2-5, with D maybe TRBD1 (6 bases). Trimming pared 3 bases from V and 2 bases from J, leaving 13 bases between. From germline, CDR1 is LNHDA and CDR2 SQIVND (reference sequence). The CDR3 contains 15 residues. DNA of the CDR3: TGTGCCAGTAGTATCAACAGGGCTTCGCAAGAGACCCAGTACTTC. Translation: CASSINRASQETQYF.

The CDR3 nucleotides read TGTGCCATCAGTGGGGCGGGAAGTGAAAAACTGTTTTTT. It codes for CAISGAGSEKLFF. The chain has TRBV10-3 and TRBJ1-4; D uncertain. In germline, CDR1 is ENHRY, CDR2 SYGVKD. With 4 bases removed from V and 7 bases from J, the gap between germline ends came to 10 bases. The CDR3 is 13 residues long.

This clonotype was counted many times. The chain uses TRBV7-2 and TRBJ2-2, with D maybe TRBD1 (6 bases). The length of the CDR3 is 13 residues. Germline values: CDR1 SGHTA, CDR2 FQGNSA. The V and J ends lost 6 bases and 5 bases respectively, with 10 bases between them. CDR3 coding DNA: TGTGCCAGCAGGTCGACAGGAACCGGGGAGCTGTTTTTT. This codes for CASRSTGTGELFF.

The chain combines TRBV7-2 with TRBJ1-1, with no clear D. Germline CDR1 is SGHTA and CDR2 is FQGNSA. This CDR3 is built from 15 residues. Trimming shortened V by 3 bases and J by 5 bases, and 16 bases separated the two germline ends. CDR3 sequence: CASSFTRHPRTEAFF. CDR3 in DNA: TGTGCCAGCAGCTTTACCAGACACCCTAGGACTGAAGCTTTCTTT.

This clonotype was detected a few times. The CDR3 sequence: CASSSPLGTEETQYF. CDR3 in DNA: TGTGCCAGCAGCTCACCCCTCGGGACAGAAGAGACCCAGTACTTC. The chain has TRBV5-6 and TRBJ2-5; 7 bases are shared with TRBD1. The CDR3 covers 15 residues. The germline V gene encodes CDR1 SGHDT and CDR2 YYEEEE. Losses at the gene ends were 3 bases for V and 3 bases for J; bases not matched to a gene: 8.

The chain couples TRBV10-3 to TRBJ2-2; 9 positions match TRBD2. The CDR3 consists of 14 residues. Germline V CDR1 and CDR2: ENHRY, SYGVKD. The ends lost 11 bases at V and 3 bases at J; junction bases unmatched: 7. The CDR3 DNA reads as TGTGCCTGCGGGGGGGCGCGATACACCGGGGAGCTGTTTTTT. This sequence encodes CACGGARYTGELFF.

The gene calls are TRBV6-5 and TRBJ1-1; D not resolved. Trimming left V 7 bases short and J 7 bases short, with 22 bases between. This CDR3 contains 15 residues. Germline values: CDR1 MNHEY, CDR2 SVGAGI. The DNA for the CDR3 is TGTGCCAGCATCCCCTACTTAGGTCGGAAAGATGAAGCTTTCTTT. Protein product: CASIPYLGRKDEAFF.

The chain links TRBV5-1 to TRBJ1-5; the D gene is possibly TRBD1 (6 bases). Looked up from germline, CDR1 is SGHRS and CDR2 is YFSETQ. The V gene lost 3 bases and the J gene lost 11 bases, with 18 bases spanning the gap. This CDR3 contains 14 residues. For the CDR3, the DNA is TGCGCCAGCAGCTCCAGGGGAGTGCGGGAGACCCAGCATTTT. This sequence encodes CASSSRGVRETQHF.

This rearrangement joins TRBV15 to TRBJ2-5; D is ambiguous. CDR3 length equals 15 residues. V lost 0 bases and J lost 9, with 17 bases in between. The V gene's germline CDR1 is LNHNV and CDR2 YYDKDF (reference sequence). CDR3 amino acids: CATSRDRQVPQPQYF. DNA for the CDR3: TGTGCCACCAGCAGAGATAGACAAGTCCCTCAGCCCCAGTACTTC.

The chain is built from TRBV19 and TRBJ1-2, with a possible D match to TRBD1 (5 bases). CDR1 and CDR2 (germline): LNHDA, SQIVND (reference sequence). This CDR3 has 14 amino acids. Trimming shortened V by 9 bases and J by 2 bases, and 16 bases separated the two germline ends. The DNA of the CDR3 is TGTGCCAGCAGCCCAGGGCCGTCAAACTATGGCTACACCTTC. Protein product: CASSPGPSNYGYTF.

The rearrangement uses TRBV7-9 and TRBJ2-1, with D unclear. Germline V gene data show CDR1 as SEHNR and CDR2 as FQNEAQ (reference sequence). CDR3 length equals 13 residues. V lost 8 bases and J lost 7, with 15 bases in between. The CDR3 region is CASSRSWNNEQFF. As DNA, the CDR3 is TGTGCCAGCTCCAGGAGCTGGAATAATGAGCAGTTCTTC.

The chain recombines TRBV6-5 with TRBJ1-5; D possibly corresponds to TRBD1 (6 bases). With 0 bases removed from V and 3 bases from J, the gap between germline ends came to 9 bases. The CDR3 totals 15 residues. Germline assignment: CDR1 MNHEY and CDR2 SVGAGI. As DNA, the CDR3 is TGTGCCAGCAGTTACTCCGGACAGACCAATCAGCCCCAGCATTTT. This sequence encodes CASSYSGQTNQPQHF.

This chain uses TRBV29-1 with TRBJ2-1, with no clear D. Per germline, CDR1 SQVTM and CDR2 ANQGSEA. The CDR3 contains 13 residues. V was cut by 3 bases and J by 0 bases, with 6 bases left in between. CDR3 in DNA: TGCAGCGTTGAGGTTTCCTCCTACAATGAGCAGTTCTTC. It encodes CSVEVSSYNEQFF.

The chain links TRBV7-2 to TRBJ1-1, with a possible D match to TRBD1 (6 bases). The CDR3 runs 17 residues. The germline V gene has CDR1 SGHTA and CDR2 FQGNSA. V shed 4 bases and J shed 0 bases, with 18 bases lying between them. CDR3 amino acids: CASSSTPRGPLNTEAFF. DNA for the CDR3: TGTGCCAGCAGCTCGACCCCTCGGGGGCCGTTGAACACTGAAGCTTTCTTT.

This clonotype has a count of ten or more. The V gene is TRBV2, the J gene TRBJ1-5, with D unresolved. The germline CDR1 and CDR2 sequences are SNHLY and FYNNEI. The germline V and J ends were trimmed by 6 bases and 3 bases, with 6 bases remaining between them. CDR3 length: 12 amino acids. CDR3 residues: CASRPDNQPQHF. CDR3 in DNA: TGTGCCAGCAGGCCGGACAATCAGCCCCAGCATTTT.

DNA of the CDR3: TGTGCCAGCAGCCAAAGCTCCGGGACTCCTTATGGCTACACCTTC. Its protein is CASSQSSGTPYGYTF. The gene calls are TRBV7-9 and TRBJ1-2; tentative D call: TRBD1 (5 bases). Germline CDR1 and CDR2: SEHNR and FQNEAQ (reference sequence). The CDR3 is made up of 15 amino acids. Trimming took off 5 bases at V and 5 bases at J, with 18 bases between the two ends.